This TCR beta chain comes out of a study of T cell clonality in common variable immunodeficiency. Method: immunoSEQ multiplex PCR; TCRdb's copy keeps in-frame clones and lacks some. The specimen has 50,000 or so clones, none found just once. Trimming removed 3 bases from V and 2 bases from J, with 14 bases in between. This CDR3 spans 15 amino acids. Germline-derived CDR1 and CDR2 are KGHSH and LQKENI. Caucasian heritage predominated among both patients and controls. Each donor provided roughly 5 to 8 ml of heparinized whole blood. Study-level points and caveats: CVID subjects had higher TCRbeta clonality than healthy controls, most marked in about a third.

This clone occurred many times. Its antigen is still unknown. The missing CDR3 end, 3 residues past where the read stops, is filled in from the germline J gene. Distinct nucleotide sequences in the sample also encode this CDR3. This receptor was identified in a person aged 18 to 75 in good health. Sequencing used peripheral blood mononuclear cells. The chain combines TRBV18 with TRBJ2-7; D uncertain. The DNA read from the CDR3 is TGTGCCAGCTCACCCGCCACGGTAAGGGCCTACGAG. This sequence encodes CASSPATVRAYE. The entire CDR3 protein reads CASSPATVRAYEQYF.